The 11 T cell receptor beta chains in this list originate from one sample, sequenced in a study of human T cells and chemical hapten exposure. Time point specified: patch test 1, 2 weeks after DPC sensitization. The treatment: therapeutic diphenylcyclopropenone sensitization with weekly scalp DPC. TCRdb called the RACE reads again in MiXCR, with one record for every CDR3 protein. The data show around 380,000 distinct CDR3 sequences, with more than 4.5% seen just once and 2% to 2.5% held by the top ten. The specimen was whole blood, collected in connection with sensitization to the hapten diphenylcyclopropenone (DPC). These receptors all stem from a woman aged 45-60 years with alopecia areata. Some clones in this sample may be carry-over from other donors' samples.

The table lists this clonotype with many counts. The rearrangement uses TRBV29-1 and TRBJ2-7, with TRBD2 identical over 7 bases. This CDR3 spans 13 amino acids. From germline, CDR1 is SQVTM and CDR2 ANQGSEA. Trimming at V came to 6 bases and at J to 3 bases, leaving 8 bases not matched to a gene. This CDR3 is CSVTAGVGYEQYF. CDR3 bases: TGCAGCGTGACTGCGGGAGTGGGCTACGAGCAGTACTTC.

At least ten counts were recorded for this clonotype. The V and J genes are TRBV14 and TRBJ1-2; no clear D. Germline V lookup: CDR1 SGHDN, CDR2 FVKESK. The CDR3 length is 12 residues. V lost 3 bases to trimming and J lost 2 bases, with 4 bases between them. The CDR3 loop reads CASSQDNYGYTF. The DNA for the CDR3 is TGTGCCAGCAGCCAGGACAACTATGGCTACACCTTC. The whole variable domain, remainder taken from reference TRBV14 and TRBJ1-2, is EAGVTQFPSHSVIEKGQTVTLRCDPISGHDNLYWYRRVMGKEIKFLLHFVKESKQDESGMPNNRFLAERTGGTYSTLKVQPAELEDSGVYFCASSQDNYGYTFGSGTRLTVV.

The chain recombines TRBV20-1 with TRBJ1-1, with D perhaps TRBD1 (6 bases). The CDR3 is 12 amino acids. The germline CDR1 and CDR2 sequences are DFQATT and SNEGSKA (reference sequence). V was shortened by 7 bases and J by 1 base, with 10 bases between the two germline ends. CDR3 DNA: TGCAGTGTCGGAGGGGGGAACACTGAAGCTTTCTTT. This translates into CSVGGGNTEAFF.

V is TRBV6-1 and J is TRBJ1-6, with TRBD1 matching over 9 bases. V trimming: 5 bases; J trimming: 7 bases; junction bases outside the gene matches: 6. The CDR3 covers 15 residues. Germline values: CDR1 MNHNS, CDR2 SASEGT. CDR3 amino acids: CASSPWGQGNSPLHF. The CDR3 DNA is TGTGCCAGCAGTCCCTGGGGACAGGGAAATTCACCCCTCCACTTT.

This clonotype was picked up many times. DNA for the CDR3: TGTGCCATCACCCCCGGGAGCGGGAGGGGGAGTGAGCAGTTCTTC. Amino acids: CAITPGSGRGSEQFF. This chain connects TRBV10-3 to TRBJ2-1; TRBD2 agrees at 10 bases. The CDR3 is 15 residues long. Germline V CDR1 and CDR2: ENHRY, SYGVKD. Unmatched junction bases numbered 12, after V lost 7 bases and J lost 9 bases.

This rearrangement joins TRBV9 to TRBJ1-2, with D perhaps matching TRBD1 (5 bases). The CDR3 is 15 amino acids. Germline V gene data show CDR1 as SGDLS and CDR2 as YYNGEE. Trimming removed 4 bases at V and 4 bases at J, with 17 bases between. CDR3 DNA: TGTGCCAGCAGCCCAGAAGGGGCACCCCTCTATGGCTACACCTTC. Translation: CASSPEGAPLYGYTF.

This clonotype was observed many times. The V call is TRBV12-3 or TRBV12-4, the J call TRBJ1-6; no firm D call. The CDR3 contains 13 residues. The V and J ends lost 6 bases and 5 bases respectively, with 8 bases between them. This CDR3 is CASSTTDNSPLHF. In nucleotides, the CDR3 is TGTGCCAGCAGCACGACGGATAATTCACCCCTCCACTTT.

The sample holds many counts of this clonotype. The rearrangement uses TRBV28 and TRBJ1-2; tentative D call: TRBD1 (5 bases). The CDR3 has 14 amino acids. CDR1 is MDHEN and CDR2 is SYDVKM in the germline V gene. Trimming stripped 1 base from V and 7 bases from J, with 13 bases between. The CDR3 here is CASSLSPGLVGYTF. The CDR3 nucleotides are TGTGCCAGCAGTTTATCGCCAGGGTTGGTTGGCTACACCTTC.

This clonotype was seen at least ten times. V is TRBV5-1 and J is TRBJ2-7; D assignment may be TRBD1 or TRBD2 (6 bases each). CDR1 is SGHRS, CDR2 YFSETQ, per germline. V was pared by 0 bases and J by 1 base, with 11 bases between. The CDR3 contains 15 residues. CDR3 nucleotides: TGCGCCAGCAGCTTGGGGGGGGCACCTTCCTACGAGCAGTACTTC. Amino acid sequence: CASSLGGAPSYEQYF.

The J gene is TRBJ2-1, the V gene TRBV10-3; 8 bases agree with TRBD1. CDR1 and CDR2 from the germline V gene are ENHRY and SYGVKD. Trimming at V came to 6 bases and at J to 12 bases, leaving 16 bases not matched to a gene. The CDR3 is made up of 15 amino acids. The CDR3 sequence is CAIRAGTGSNSGQFF. In DNA, the CDR3 is TGTGCCATCAGGGCCGGGACAGGATCGAATAGCGGGCAGTTCTTC.

A few counts support this clonotype. The genes are TRBV6-2 or TRBV6-3 and TRBJ1-5, with D unclear. The CDR3 sequence is 17 residues long. The V and J ends lost 5 bases and 0 bases respectively, with 17 bases between them. Germline V gene data show CDR1 as MNHEY and CDR2 as SVGEGT. As DNA, the CDR3 is TGTGCCAGCAGTCCGGCATCGGAGTATTATAGCAATCAGCCCCAGCATTTT. Translating it yields CASSPASEYYSNQPQHF.